This T cell receptor (beta chain) emerged from a study of T cell responses to AZD1222 COVID-19 vaccine. Sequencing was performed with immunoSEQ multiplex PCR; in TCRdb, only in-frame clones are kept and a portion is missing. The sample lists roughly 90,000 clones; 80% to 90% were seen once. On this clone: No antigen is known for it.

Germline values: CDR1 MNHEY, CDR2 SVGEGT. The length of the CDR3 is 16 residues. V gave up 4 bases and J gave up 3 bases, with 18 bases separating them. Overall study findings and caveats: The study found vaccine-associated CD4 TCRs spanning spike, dominant at 160-218 and 743-854. Unmutated variant regions are reportedly the target of nearly half of TCRs that are spike-specific.

Source: peripheral blood, taken on day 0 of AZD1222 vaccination. The clonotype comes from an adult in good health. The V and J genes are TRBV6-2 or TRBV6-3 and TRBJ1-1; D unclear. CDR3 DNA: TGTGCCAGCAGTTCCCACGGGAGCCCTGGGTACACTGAAGCTTTCTTT. It codes for CASSSHGSPGYTEAFF.